This T cell receptor beta chain was profiled in a study of OX40 agonist ivuxolimab in advanced cancers. The study in broad terms: The costimulatory receptor OX40 (CD134) was targeted by ivuxolimab, a fully human IgG2 agonistic monoclonal antibody. Of the approximately 54 dose-escalation patients, hepatocellular carcinoma was present in some 19, melanoma in some 15, renal cell carcinoma in 9 and head and neck cancer in 9. Intravenous ivuxolimab was administered to patients every 2 weeks at six dose levels: 0.01, 0.1, 0.3, 1.5, 3 and 10 mg/kg. Peripheral TCRbeta sequencing was intended to test whether TCR sequence diversity was altered and clonal T-cell expansion was caused by ivuxolimab. In the dose-escalation cohort, approximately 82% of patients were male, and the mean age was roughly 60 years, with a range of about 20 to 79. The monotherapy dose-escalation portion (N = 52 patients) of the phase I ivuxolimab trial is reported in the paper. Prior anti-PD-1, anti-PD-L1 or anti-CTLA-4 therapy was permitted, and checkpoint inhibitors had been received by roughly 42% of dose-escalation patients. Partial responses were achieved by three dose-escalation patients, of whom one had hepatocellular carcinoma and two had cutaneous melanoma. Study-wide conclusions, independent of this receptor: At doses of 0.1 to 3.0 mg/kg, clonal expansion of both CD4+ and CD8+ blood T cells was observed from baseline to week 6. Which antigens the clonally expanded peripheral T cells were specific for was not determined. After ivuxolimab, expanded clones were on average more numerous among CD8+ T cells than among CD4+ T cells. Low levels of normalized T-cell clonal expansion were also seen in some patients who did not respond. In the 0.1-3.0 mg/kg groups, partial responders were among the patients with the lowest normalized peripheral clonal expansion, particularly in CD8+ T cells.

The CDR3 has 14 amino acids, counting the end cysteine and phenylalanine. Only the CDR3 DNA is retained, 42 bases long and in frame from the first base. Trimming takes 1 base from V and 2 bases from J, and the germline ends sit 9 bases apart. CDR1 SGDLS and CDR2 YYNGEE were looked up in the germline V gene. Concerning this clone: This clone's antigen is unknown. No much larger clone exists at a distance of one base, and base qualities are not known.

Patients with autoimmune disease history or receiving systemic immunosuppression were excluded from the trial. In every dose cohort, peripheral blood was drawn for TCR sequencing at baseline, cycle 4 day 1, and cycle 7 day 1. The samples were drawn from a first-in-human, open-label, multicenter phase I dose-escalation trial of ivuxolimab. Adults with locally advanced or metastatic head and neck squamous cell, hepatocellular, melanoma or renal cell carcinoma were enrolled in the trial. CD4+ and CD8+ T cells were sorted separately from peripheral blood before TCR sequencing. For sequencing of the TCRbeta CDR3 region, genomic DNA was extracted from the sorted cells. The immunoSEQ Assay was used to sequence the TCRbeta CDR3 regions. TCRdb took this table from immuneACCESS and kept in-frame rearrangements with V and J called. Such tables lack part of the clones; where checked against another copy, unresolved V genes explain under half of the gap, and the rest is unexplained. In all, the sample holds some 14,000 clones, and 75% to 80% of those were seen once. The ten largest clones take up approximately 15% of the sample.

The sample in question was CD4+ or CD8+ T cells sorted from blood, obtained in a trial of the OX40 agonist ivuxolimab. This receptor was taken from an adult with an advanced solid tumor such as melanoma, head and neck, liver or kidney cancer. The chain uses TRBV9 and TRBJ2-5; a tentative D call is TRBD2 (5 bases match). The CDR3 corresponds to CASSVQSGQETQYF. The nucleotides are TGTGCCAGCAGCGTACAGTCGGGGCAAGAGACCCAGTACTTC.